Sequencing of this T cell receptor (beta chain) was carried out in a study of T cells after yellow fever vaccination (dated by TCRdb to about 2019). Study-level background: The SMART-Seq v4 Ultra Low Input RNA kit was used to prepare libraries from fractions with low cell numbers. Two healthy male donors, one aged 18 to 30 and one aged 30 to 40 years, were included in the cohort. Bulk PBMC replicates and cell subsets were isolated from blood drawn at multiple timepoints before and after both primary and secondary immunization. To follow T-cell clones before and after both primary and booster YFV17D yellow fever vaccination, bulk TCR alpha and beta repertoires underwent longitudinal sequencing.

Instrument on record: Illumina NovaSeq 6000. TCR cDNA was synthesized by 5'RACE template switching, through which a universal primer site and unique molecular identifiers were introduced. Priming for cDNA synthesis came from both the TCR alpha and TCR beta constant segments. Library amplification involved two PCR steps, and the second step added sample barcodes and sequencing adapters. Libraries were sequenced on Illumina HiSeq 2500 (2x100 bp) or NovaSeq (2x150 bp). Per the original workflow: Demultiplexing of reads and collapsing into UMI consensus sequences were performed with MIGEC, and V(D)J alignment was carried out with MiXCR. Clonotypes responding to the vaccine were identified with edgeR on replicate PBMC samples, with the criteria of FDR below 0.01 and a log2 fold change above 5 up to day 15. Bulk clonotypes were assigned CD4 or CD8 identity according to which sequenced CD4 or CD8 repertoire held them at higher abundance. TCRdb ran its own pipeline on the public reads, namely fastp trimming at Q25 and MiXCR clone calling, and kept in-frame beta chains. Here each entry gathers all rows of one CDR3 protein and keeps the most common genes and DNA. The V and J calls were not made by the authors but by TCRdb's processing. For this sample the table gives about 340,000 distinct CDR3 sequences, of which about 4% were detected only once. The ten largest clonotypes hold 24% of the sample.

This sample's treatment or condition label indicates: live attenuated yellow fever vaccine strain. At every blood-draw timepoint, two biological replicates of bulk PBMCs were collected. A standard Ficoll-Paque protocol was used to isolate PBMCs from peripheral blood. RNA was extracted with TriZol from bulk PBMCs, CD4 and CD8 fractions, and dextramer-positive and dextramer-negative fractions. The table lists this clonotype with a few counts. Its cognate antigen has yet to be identified. No clone much larger than this one lies a single base away; base qualities are absent. What the study reported, not specific to this receptor: The secondary T-cell response was weaker than the primary response but faster, peaking on day 5 instead of day 15. Computational filtering was needed because FACS-sorted repertoires could contain abundant contaminating clonotypes from the bulk population. A small fraction of clonotypes appeared in both the CD4 and CD8 compartments, likely as a result of convergent recombination. Because only a couple of donors were included in the study, the extent to which the findings can be generalized is limited. After the booster, most of the clones that had expanded following primary vaccination were detected again (almost 98% of CD4 and roughly 90% of CD8), which suggests that memory was broadly maintained.

From the cysteine through the valine, the CDR3 covers 14 amino acids. The retained sequence is limited to the CDR3, 42 bases, with the frame set at the first base. The CDR1 and CDR2 encoded by the germline V gene (reference sequence) are SEHNR and FQNEAQ. V loses 1 base, J loses 3 bases, and the germline ends lie 10 bases apart. The chain couples TRBV7-9 to TRBJ2-7; the D gene is perhaps TRBD1 or TRBD2, each of them matching over 5 bases. The receptor comes from a man between 18 and 29 years old who received the YFV17D yellow fever vaccine. The sample in question was PBMCs, obtained 5 days after the yellow fever booster vaccination. The CDR3 reads CASSLGGSGYEQYV. The nucleotide sequence reads TGTGCCAGCAGCTTAGGGGGGAGCGGCTACGAGCAGTACGTC.